This T cell receptor beta chain was found in a study of blood T cell repertoires in COVID-19. Study as a whole: The United States, Italy and Spain were the sources of the acute and convalescent COVID-19 samples.

Sequencing used immunoSEQ multiplex PCR; TCRdb keeps in-frame clones, though not all of them. This sample has about 270,000 clones, with 86% found just once. Trimming removed 2 bases from V and 2 bases from J, with 11 bases in between. Germline V gene sequence: CDR1 SGHNT, CDR2 YYREEE (reference sequence). This CDR3 is 15 amino acids long. The chain uses TRBV5-4 and TRBJ1-3; D is perhaps TRBD1 (6 bases). The origin of this receptor is a woman aged 25 to 39 with COVID-19, enrolled during active disease. The sequenced sample was peripheral blood. The CDR3 bases are TGTGCCAGCAGCTTCACCACAGGGACTGGAAACACCATATATTTT. Translation: CASSFTTGTGNTIYF. Full variable domain (remainder filled in from reference TRBV5-4 and TRBJ1-3): ETGVTQSPTHLIKTRGQQVTLRCSSQSGHNTVSWYQQALGQGPQFIFQYYREEENGRGNFPPRFSGLQFPNYSSELNVNALELDDSALYLCASSFTTGTGNTIYFGEGSWLTVV.